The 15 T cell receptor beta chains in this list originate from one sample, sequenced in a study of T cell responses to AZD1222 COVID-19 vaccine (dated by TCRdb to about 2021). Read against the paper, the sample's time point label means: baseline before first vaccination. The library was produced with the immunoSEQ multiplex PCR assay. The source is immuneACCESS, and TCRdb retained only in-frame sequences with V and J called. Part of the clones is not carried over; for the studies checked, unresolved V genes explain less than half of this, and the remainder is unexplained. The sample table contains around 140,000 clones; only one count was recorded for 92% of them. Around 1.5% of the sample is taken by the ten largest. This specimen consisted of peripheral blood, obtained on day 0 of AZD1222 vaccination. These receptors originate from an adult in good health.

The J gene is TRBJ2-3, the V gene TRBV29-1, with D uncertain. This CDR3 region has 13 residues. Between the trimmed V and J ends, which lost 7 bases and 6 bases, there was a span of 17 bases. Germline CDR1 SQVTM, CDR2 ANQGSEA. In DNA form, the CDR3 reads TGCAGCGCCCGTCGTACCTTAACGGATACGCAGTATTTT. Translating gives CSARRTLTDTQYF.

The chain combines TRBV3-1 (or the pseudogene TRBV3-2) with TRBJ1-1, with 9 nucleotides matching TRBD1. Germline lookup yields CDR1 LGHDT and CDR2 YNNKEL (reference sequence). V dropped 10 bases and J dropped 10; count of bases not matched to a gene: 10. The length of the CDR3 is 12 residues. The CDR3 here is CATEQGAGGAFF. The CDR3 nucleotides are TGTGCCACCGAACAGGGGGCGGGGGGAGCTTTCTTT.

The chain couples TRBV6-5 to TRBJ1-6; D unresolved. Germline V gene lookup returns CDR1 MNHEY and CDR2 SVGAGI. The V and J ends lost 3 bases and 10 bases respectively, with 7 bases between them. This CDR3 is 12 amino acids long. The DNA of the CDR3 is TGTGCCAGCAGTTATCTTAGCTCACCCCTCCACTTT. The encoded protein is CASSYLSSPLHF.

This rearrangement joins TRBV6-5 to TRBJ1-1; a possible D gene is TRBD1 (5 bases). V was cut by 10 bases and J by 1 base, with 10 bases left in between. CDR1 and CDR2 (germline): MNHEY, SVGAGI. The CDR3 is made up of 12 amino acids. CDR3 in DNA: TGTGCCACACGGCAGGGGAACACTGAAGCTTTCTTT. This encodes CATRQGNTEAFF.

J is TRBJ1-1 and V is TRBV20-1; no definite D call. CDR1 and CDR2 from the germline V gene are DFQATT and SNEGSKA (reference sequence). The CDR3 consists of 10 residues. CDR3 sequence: CVISETRAFF. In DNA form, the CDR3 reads TGCGTGATCTCGGAGACCCGAGCTTTCTTT.

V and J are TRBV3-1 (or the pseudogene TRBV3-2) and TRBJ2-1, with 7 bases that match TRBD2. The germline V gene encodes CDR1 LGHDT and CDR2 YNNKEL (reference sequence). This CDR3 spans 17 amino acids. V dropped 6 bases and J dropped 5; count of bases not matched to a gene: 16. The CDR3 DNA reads TGTGCCAGCAGTCCTAACACCGGGACTATAGTGGACAATGAGCAGTTCTTC. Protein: CASSPNTGTIVDNEQFF.

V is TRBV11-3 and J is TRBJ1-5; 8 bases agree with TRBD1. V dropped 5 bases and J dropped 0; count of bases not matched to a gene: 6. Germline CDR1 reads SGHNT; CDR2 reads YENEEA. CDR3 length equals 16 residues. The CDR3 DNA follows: TGTGCCAGCAGCCCCAGGGGGCGCATTAGCAATCAGCCCCAGCATTTT. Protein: CASSPRGRISNQPQHF.

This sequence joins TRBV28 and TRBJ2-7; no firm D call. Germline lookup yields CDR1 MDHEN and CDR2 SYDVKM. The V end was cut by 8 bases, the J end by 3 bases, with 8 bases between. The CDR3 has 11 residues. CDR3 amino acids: CASRQIYEQYF. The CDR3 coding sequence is TGTGCCAGCCGACAAATCTACGAGCAGTACTTC.

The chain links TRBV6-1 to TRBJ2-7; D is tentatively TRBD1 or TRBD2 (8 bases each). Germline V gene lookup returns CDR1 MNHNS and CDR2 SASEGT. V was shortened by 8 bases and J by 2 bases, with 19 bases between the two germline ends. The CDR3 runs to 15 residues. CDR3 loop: CASRGGDRLPYEQYF. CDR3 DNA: TGTGCCAGCCGGGGGGGGGACAGGCTCCCCTACGAGCAGTACTTC.

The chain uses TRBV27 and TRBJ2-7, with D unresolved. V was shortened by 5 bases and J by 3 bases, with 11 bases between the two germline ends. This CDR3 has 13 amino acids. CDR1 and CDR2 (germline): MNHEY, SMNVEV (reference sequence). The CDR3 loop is CASSPPKGYEQYF. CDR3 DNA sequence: TGTGCCAGCAGTCCACCTAAGGGCTACGAGCAGTACTTC.

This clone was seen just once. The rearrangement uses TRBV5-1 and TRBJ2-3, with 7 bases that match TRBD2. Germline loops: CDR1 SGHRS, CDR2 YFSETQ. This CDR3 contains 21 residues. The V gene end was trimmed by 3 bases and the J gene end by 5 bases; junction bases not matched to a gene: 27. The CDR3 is CASSYISFRGREIHAGDTQYF. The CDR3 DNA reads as TGCGCCAGCAGCTATATCAGTTTTCGGGGGAGGGAGATACATGCAGGAGATACGCAGTATTTT.

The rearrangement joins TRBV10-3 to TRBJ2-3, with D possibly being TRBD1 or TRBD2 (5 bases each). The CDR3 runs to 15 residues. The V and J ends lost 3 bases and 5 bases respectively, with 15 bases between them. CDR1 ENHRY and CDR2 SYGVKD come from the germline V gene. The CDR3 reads CAISELKSGGDTQYF. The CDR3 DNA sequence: TGTGCCATCAGTGAATTGAAGTCTGGGGGAGATACGCAGTATTTT.

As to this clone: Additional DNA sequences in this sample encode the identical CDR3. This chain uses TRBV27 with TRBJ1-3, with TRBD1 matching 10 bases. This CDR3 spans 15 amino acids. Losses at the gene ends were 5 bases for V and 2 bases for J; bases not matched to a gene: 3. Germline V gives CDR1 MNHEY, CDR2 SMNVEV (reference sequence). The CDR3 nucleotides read TGTGCCAGCAGTCCAGGGACAGGGGCTGGAAACACCATATATTTT. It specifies CASSPGTGAGNTIYF.

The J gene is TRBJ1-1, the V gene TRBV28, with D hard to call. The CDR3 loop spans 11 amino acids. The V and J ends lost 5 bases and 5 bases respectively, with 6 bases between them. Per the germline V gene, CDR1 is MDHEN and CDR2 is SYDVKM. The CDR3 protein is CASSLITEAFF. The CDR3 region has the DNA TGTGCCAGCAGTCTAATAACTGAAGCTTTCTTT.

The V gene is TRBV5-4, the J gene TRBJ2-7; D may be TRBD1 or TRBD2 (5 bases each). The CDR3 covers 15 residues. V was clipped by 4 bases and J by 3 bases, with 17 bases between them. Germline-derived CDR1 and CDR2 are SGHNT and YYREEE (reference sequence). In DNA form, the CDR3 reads TGTGCCAGCAGCGCCGCCGGGACGGGGAACTACGAGCAGTACTTC. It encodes CASSAAGTGNYEQYF.